This TCR beta chain was observed in a study of T cells expressing NK-cell markers. Study-wide points: Several donors likewise had their CD3+CD56-NKG2C+ fraction led by these clonotypes.

About this clonotype: The antigen is not known.

TCRdb reanalyzed the 5' RACE reads, giving one entry per CDR3 protein sequence and no DNA. The sample data list roughly 300,000 distinct CDR3 sequences. The CDR3 sequence is 14 residues long. CDR1 and CDR2 from the germline V gene are SGHAT and FQNNGV. The sample comprised blood T cells: a sorted CD56 or NKG2C T cell subset, CD4+ or CD8+ T cells, or bulk PBMC T cells (not recorded which). The clonotype was recovered from a woman aged 18 to 69 in good health. The chain joins TRBV11-2 to TRBJ1-4; TCRdb picks TRBD1, but there is no DNA to check that call. CDR3 amino acids: CASSLDRGSEKLFF. Full variable domain (rest looked up from reference TRBV11-2 and TRBJ1-4): EAGVAQSPRYKIIEKRQSVAFWCNPISGHATLYWYQQILGQGPKLLIQFQNNGVVDDSQLPKDRFSAERLKGVDSTLKIQPAKLEDSAVYLCASSLDRGSEKLFFGSGTQLSVL.